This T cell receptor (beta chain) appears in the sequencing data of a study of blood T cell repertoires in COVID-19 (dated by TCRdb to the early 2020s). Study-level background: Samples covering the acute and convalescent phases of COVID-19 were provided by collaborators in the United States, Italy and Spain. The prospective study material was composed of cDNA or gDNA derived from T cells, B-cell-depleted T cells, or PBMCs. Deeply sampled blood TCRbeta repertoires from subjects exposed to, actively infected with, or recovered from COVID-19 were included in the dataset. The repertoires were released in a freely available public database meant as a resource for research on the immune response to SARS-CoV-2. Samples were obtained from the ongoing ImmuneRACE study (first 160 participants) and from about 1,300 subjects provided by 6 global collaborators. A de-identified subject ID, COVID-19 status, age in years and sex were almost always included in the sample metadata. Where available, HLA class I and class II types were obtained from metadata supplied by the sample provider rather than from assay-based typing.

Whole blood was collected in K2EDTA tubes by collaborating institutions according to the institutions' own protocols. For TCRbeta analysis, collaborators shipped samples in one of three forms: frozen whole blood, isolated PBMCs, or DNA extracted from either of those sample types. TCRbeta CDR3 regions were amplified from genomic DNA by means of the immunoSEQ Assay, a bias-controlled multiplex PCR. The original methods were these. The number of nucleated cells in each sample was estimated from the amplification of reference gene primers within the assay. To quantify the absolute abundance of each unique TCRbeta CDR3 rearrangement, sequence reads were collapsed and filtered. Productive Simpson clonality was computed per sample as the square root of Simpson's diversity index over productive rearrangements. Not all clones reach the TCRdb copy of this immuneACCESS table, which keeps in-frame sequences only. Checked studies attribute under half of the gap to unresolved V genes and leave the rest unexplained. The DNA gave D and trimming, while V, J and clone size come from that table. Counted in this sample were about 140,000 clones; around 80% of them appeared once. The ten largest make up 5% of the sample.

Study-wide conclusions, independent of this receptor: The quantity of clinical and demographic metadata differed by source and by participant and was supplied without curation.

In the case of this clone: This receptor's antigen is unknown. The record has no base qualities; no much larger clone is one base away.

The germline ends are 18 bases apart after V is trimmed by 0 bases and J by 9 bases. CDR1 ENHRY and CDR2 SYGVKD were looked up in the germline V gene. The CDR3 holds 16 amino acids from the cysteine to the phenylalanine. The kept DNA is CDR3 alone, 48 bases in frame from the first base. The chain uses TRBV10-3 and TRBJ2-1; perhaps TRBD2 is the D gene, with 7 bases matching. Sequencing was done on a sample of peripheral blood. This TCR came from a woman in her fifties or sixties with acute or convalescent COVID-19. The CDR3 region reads CAISESGGGPVSEQFF. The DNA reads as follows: TGTGCCATCAGTGAGTCTGGGGGGGGGCCCGTAAGTGAGCAGTTCTTC.